The 3 T cell receptor beta chains below all came from one sample that was sequenced in a study of blood T cell repertoires in COVID-19. Clones were sequenced by immunoSEQ multiplex PCR, and TCRdb holds only the in-frame ones, with some missing. The top ten clones hold roughly 14% of a sample with over 250,000 clones, about 85% of them seen once. Sequencing input: peripheral blood. The receptors shown here come from a human donor in a cohort sampled during active COVID-19.

Details on this clone: Additional DNA sequences in this sample encode the identical CDR3. Here the CDR3 DNA reads TGCGCCAGCAGCCCAGGAGGTACCGGGGAGCTGTTTTTT. Protein sequence: CASSPGGTGELFF. V is TRBV5-1 and J is TRBJ2-2; D may be TRBD2 (5 bases). V was clipped by 4 bases and J by 5 bases, with 9 bases between them. The germline V gene encodes CDR1 SGHRS and CDR2 YFSETQ. This CDR3 has 13 amino acids.

The chain employs TRBV18 and TRBJ1-2; D may be TRBD1 (5 bases). The CDR3 sequence is 15 residues long. Germline assignment: CDR1 KGHSH and CDR2 LQKENI. Trimming removed 3 bases from V and 6 bases from J, with 17 bases in between. DNA for the CDR3: TGTGCCAGCTCACCTTCGGGACCGGGGGGGGATGGCTACACCTTC. It specifies CASSPSGPGGDGYTF.

This clone has just one count. The rearrangement links TRBV6-5 to TRBJ2-3; possible D gene TRBD1, 5 bases. Trimming shortened V by 6 bases and J by 2 bases, and 15 bases separated the two germline ends. Germline V gene data show CDR1 as MNHEY and CDR2 as SVGAGI. This CDR3 is built from 15 residues. The DNA for the CDR3 is TGTGCCAGCAGACCTAGGGGAACTACCACAGATACGCAGTATTTT. Its translation: CASRPRGTTTDTQYF.